This T cell receptor beta chain was documented in a study of cytomegalovirus exposure and HLA in healthy donors. The protocol was immunoSEQ multiplex PCR, while the TCRdb copy is restricted to in-frame clones and leaves out a portion. Of roughly 140,000 clones detected, about 89% appear once; the ten largest clones hold about 3.1%. An approximately 130-subject validation cohort, separate from the approximately 670-subject first cohort, supplied the donors. The germline gives CDR1 MNHNS, CDR2 SASEGT. Trimming removed 0 bases from V and 2 bases from J, with 8 bases in between. The CDR3 is 14 residues long.

This clonotype originated in a woman aged 18 to 35 in good health and CMV-seropositive. The chain employs TRBV6-1 and TRBJ2-7; D is unresolved. Material for sequencing was PBMCs. In DNA form, the CDR3 reads TGTGCCAGCAGTGAAGCAACAGCCCCCTACGAGCAGTACTTC. As protein: CASSEATAPYEQYF.